A selection of T cell receptor beta chains follows, all from one sample in a study of blood T cell repertoires in COVID-19. Produced via immunoSEQ multiplex PCR; TCRdb's table is partial and in-frame only. The sample holds roughly 49,000 clones, 80% to 90% seen once. The sample was peripheral blood. Every receptor here comes from a man between 45 and 60 years old with active COVID-19. Both conserved end residues are part of each CDR3. D genes are given only for firm matches. Rows may omit the clone size; those that give it use once, few, many or a size class.

V	D	J	size	DNA	CDR3
TRBV2	TRBD2	TRBJ2-3	-	TGTGCCAGCACCGGGACTAGCGGGGGGTCGGGTACGCAGTATTTT	CASTGTSGGSGTQYF
TRBV19	-	TRBJ1-5	-	TGTGCCAGTAGTATAGATCGAGGGGAGGGGATTGGATTGCCCCAGCATTTT	CASSIDRGEGIGLPQHF
TRBV11-2	-	TRBJ2-3	-	TGTGCCAGCAGCTTAGATAGAGCGCAGTACCCGCAGTATTTT	CASSLDRAQYPQYF
TRBV28	TRBD2	TRBJ2-4	-	TGTGCCAGCAGCGTCCTAGCGGGAGGGCTAGCCAAAAACATTCAGTACTTC	CASSVLAGGLAKNIQYF
TRBV5-1	-	TRBJ2-3	-	TGCGCCAGCAGCATGCTAGGCGGAAGCACAGATACGCAGTATTTT	CASSMLGGSTDTQYF
TRBV27	TRBD2	TRBJ2-3	-	TGTGCCAGCAGTCTAAGGGGGACTAGCGCCACAGATACGCAGTATTTT	CASSLRGTSATDTQYF
TRBV5-1	TRBD2	TRBJ2-2	-	TGCGCCACTGCGGGGGCGACTAGCGTTACGAACACCGGGGAGCTGTTTTTT	CATAGATSVTNTGELFF
TRBV3-1/TRBV3-2	-	TRBJ2-1	-	TGTGCCAGCAGCCCCCCCCGGGGATTCTCCTACAATGAGCAGTTCTTC	CASSPPRGFSYNEQFF
TRBV15	-	TRBJ1-2	-	TGTGCCACCAGCAGAGATCGGGTAACCAACTATGGCTACACCTTC	CATSRDRVTNYGYTF
TRBV9	-	TRBJ2-3	-	TGTGCCAGCAGCGTAGCGTTTGCAGATACGCAGTATTTT	CASSVAFADTQYF
TRBV27	-	TRBJ1-2	-	TGTGCCAGCAGTTTTCTAAAGGAGTCTAACTATGGCTACACCTTC	CASSFLKESNYGYTF
TRBV20-1	-	TRBJ2-7	-	TGCAGTGCTAGTACCGGGTCCAGCGAGCAGTACTTC	CSASTGSSEQYF
TRBV6-5	-	TRBJ2-5	-	TGTGCCAGCAGGCGCTCTACAGGAATGGAGACCCAGTACTTC	CASRRSTGMETQYF
TRBV5-4	-	TRBJ2-6	-	TGTGCCAGCTTCGACGCCCGGGGGTCCTCTGGGGCCAACGTCCTGACTTTC	CASFDARGSSGANVLTF
TRBV5-1	-	TRBJ1-6	-	TGCGCCAGCAGCTGGGGCGGGGAGTCACCCCTCCACTTT	CASSWGGESPLHF
TRBV5-5	TRBD2	TRBJ2-3	-	TGTGCCAGCAGCTTGAACAAGCGGGGGGGCTTAGATACGCAGTATTTT	CASSLNKRGGLDTQYF
TRBV9	TRBD1	TRBJ2-7	once	TGTGCCAGCAGCGTGAACTCACAGGGGTACGAGCAGTACTTC	CASSVNSQGYEQYF
TRBV28	TRBD2	TRBJ2-7	-	TGTGCCAGCACCCCTAGGTGGGGGACTAGCGGCTACTACGAGCAGTACTTC	CASTPRWGTSGYYEQYF
TRBV2	-	TRBJ2-3	-	TGTGCCAGCAGTGATGGGGACAAACCCTACACAGATACGCAGTATTTT	CASSDGDKPYTDTQYF
TRBV11-3	-	TRBJ2-2	-	TGTGCCAGCAGCTTTAGGGGGTCGAACACCGGGGAGCTGTTTTTT	CASSFRGSNTGELFF
TRBV29-1	-	TRBJ1-2	-	TGCAGCGTTGCGGCAGACTGGAACTATGGCTACACCTTC	CSVAADWNYGYTF
TRBV30	-	TRBJ2-7	-	TGTGCCTGGACTCCTAACCCTCAGCGTCAGCAGTACTTC	CAWTPNPQRQQYF
TRBV30	-	TRBJ2-5	-	TGTGCCTGGAGTGAGGGGGTCATCGGCCAAGAGACCCAGTACTTC	CAWSEGVIGQETQYF
TRBV5-4	-	TRBJ1-1	-	TGTGCCAGCAGCTTCGTCCGGGAAACTGAAGCTTTCTTT	CASSFVRETEAFF
TRBV11-2	TRBD1	TRBJ2-6	-	TGTGCCAGCAGCCCAATCACAGGGGCCTCCGGGGCCAACGTCCTGACTTTC	CASSPITGASGANVLTF
TRBV4-3	-	TRBJ1-5	-	TGCGCCAGCAGCCAAGGTCGGGGGGGGGATCAGCCCCAGCATTTT	CASSQGRGGDQPQHF
TRBV24-1	-	TRBJ2-3	-	TGTGCCACCGGAGACCGAACGCATAGGCGGTATTTT	CATGDRTHRRYF
TRBV19	TRBD1	TRBJ2-3	once	TGTGCCAGTTCCTTCTTGTCAGGGGGCGCAGATACGCAGTATTTT	CASSFLSGGADTQYF
TRBV12-5	TRBD2	TRBJ2-3	-	TGTGCTAGTGGCCGGATTAGCGGGGGCACAGATACGCAGTATTTT	CASGRISGGTDTQYF
TRBV10-3	-	TRBJ2-7	-	TGTGCCATCAGCGGTAGTCCATCGGAGCAGTACTTC	CAISGSPSEQYF
TRBV2	TRBD1	TRBJ2-2	once	TGTGCCAGCCTCCGGGACAGCTACACCGGGGAGCTGTTTTTT	CASLRDSYTGELFF
TRBV7-2	-	TRBJ1-6	once	TGTGCCAGCAGTCCTTATAATTCACCCCTCCACTTT	CASSPYNSPLHF
TRBV2	TRBD2	TRBJ2-7	-	TGTGCCAGCAGTGGCGCATCGGGACTAGCGGGTGAGCAGTACTTC	CASSGASGLAGEQYF
TRBV6-4	TRBD1	TRBJ2-7	-	TGTGCCCGCAGTGACTCATACGGCGAAGGGGGCGAATACTACGAGCAGTACTTC	CARSDSYGEGGEYYEQYF
TRBV2	-	TRBJ1-2	-	TGTGCCATGAATAGCGGGAACTATGGCTACACCTTC	CAMNSGNYGYTF
TRBV20-1	-	TRBJ1-5	-	TGCAGTGCTAGAGATAGGGGGCCCCAGCATTTT	CSARDRGPQHF
TRBV10-3	-	TRBJ2-1	-	TGTGCCATCAGTGGTGGGGGGAGTCTACGCAATGAGCAGTTCTTC	CAISGGGSLRNEQFF
TRBV19	TRBD1	TRBJ1-2	-	TGTGCCAGTAGCCCGGGGGGACAGGGGTATGGCTACACCTTC	CASSPGGQGYGYTF
TRBV5-4	TRBD1	TRBJ2-7	-	TGTGCCAGCAGCTCCCCGGGACAGGGCCGACCTTACGAGCAGTACTTC	CASSSPGQGRPYEQYF
TRBV28	-	TRBJ1-5	-	TGTGCCAGCACCAGACTGGATGGGCCCCAGCATTTT	CASTRLDGPQHF
TRBV7-6	-	TRBJ1-3	-	TGTGCCAGCAGCTTAGCCCCGGGAGGAGGAAACACCATATATTTT	CASSLAPGGGNTIYF